This T cell receptor beta chain was identified during a study of blood T cell repertoires in COVID-19. Per the original methods: Quantification of nucleated cells was approximated via reference gene primer amplification. TCRdb's table, derived via immunoSEQ multiplex PCR, lists solely in-frame clones and lacks some. The V and J calls and clone size are taken from that table; D and trimming were inferred from the DNA. The table records about 250,000 clones, about nine tenths of them present only once. V gave up 5 bases and J gave up 0 bases, with 13 bases separating them. Germline lookup yields CDR1 SGHTA and CDR2 FQGNSA. The CDR3 loop spans 15 amino acids.

The sequence was collected from a woman in her 50s who had recovered from COVID-19. Material for sequencing was PBMCs or T cells enriched from blood (not recorded which). The gene calls are TRBV7-2 and TRBJ1-1; D may be TRBD1 (5 bases). The CDR3 spells CASSGTGVMNTEAFF. CDR3 DNA sequence: TGTGCCAGCAGCGGGACGGGGGTCATGAACACTGAAGCTTTCTTT. The full variable domain, in which reference TRBV7-2 and TRBJ1-1 provide the parts outside the CDR3, is GAGVSQSPSNKVTEKGKDVELRCDPISGHTALYWYRQSLGQGLEFLIYFQGNSAPDKSGLPSDRFSAERTGGSVSTLTIQRTQQEDSAVYLCASSGTGVMNTEAFFGQGTRLTVV.